This TCR beta chain was recorded in a study of T-cell memory formation after mild COVID-19. Study context: The TCR clusters were mostly specific to one donor. Study-wide results and limits: Pre-infection memory already had some responding clones, implying cross-reactive memory joined.

Using constant-segment primers, 5'RACE produced TCR alpha and TCR beta cDNA libraries carrying sample barcodes and UMIs. One entry per CDR3 protein results from TCRdb running MiXCR on the 5' RACE reads. The sample comprises 500,000 to 600,000 distinct CDR3 sequences, roughly 17% of which are singletons, and about 12% rests with the top ten. This clonotype was recorded a few times. What it binds is unknown. The TCR comes from an adult woman who had mild COVID-19 (a few samples of this study predate the infection). Cell type and time point are not known. Sequenced input: PBMCs or a T cell subset sorted from them (not recorded which).

Here the CDR3 reads CASSLTLGLGEAFF. CDR3 nucleotides: TGCGCCAGCAGCTTGACCCTCGGGTTGGGTGAAGCTTTCTTT. V and J are TRBV5-1 and TRBJ1-1; D gene uncertain. This CDR3 region has 14 residues. V was shortened by 1 base and J by 7 bases, with 14 bases between the two germline ends. Germline V gene sequence: CDR1 SGHRS, CDR2 YFSETQ.